The sequence of this T cell receptor beta chain was determined in a study of brain T cells in children with intractable seizures. Study findings and constraints: Pre-surgery blood may have been undersampled, hiding some clones.

Repertoires were generated with immunoSEQ multiplex PCR, while TCRdb's copy carries only in-frame clones and drops some. Among 300,000 to 400,000 clones listed, over 90% were seen once. This clone is a singleton in its sample. Its antigen is currently unknown. Regarding time point: blood from clinic visit 5 months post-surgery; TSC patient then seizure free. Only cases whose brain tissue showed the highest T cell transcript signatures were sequenced. Pre-surgery treatment included at least one anti-epileptic drug. In germline, CDR1 is SGHTS, CDR2 YDEGEE. The CDR3 runs to 13 residues. The V end was cut by 0 bases, the J end by 4 bases, with 8 bases between.

This sample comprised peripheral blood, obtained about 5 months after surgery. The sequence was collected from a boy younger than two with tuberous sclerosis and intractable seizures. The gene calls are TRBV5-8 and TRBJ2-7, with D possibly TRBD2 on 6 matching bases. As DNA, the CDR3 is TGTGCCAGCAGCTTGGCCGCGGGGTACGAGCAGTACTTC. Its protein is CASSLAAGYEQYF.